One and the same sample provided the 27 T cell receptor beta chains below, sequenced in a study of T cells after yellow fever vaccination. TCRdb ran MiXCR on the 5' RACE reads and lists one entry per CDR3 protein. The sample lists roughly 340,000 distinct CDR3 sequences; more than 8.5% were seen once. The specimen was PBMCs, collected on the day of the first yellow fever vaccination. The receptors were sampled from a man in his late teens or twenties who received the YFV17D yellow fever vaccine.

This clonotype occurred a few times. The chain employs TRBV5-5 and TRBJ1-6; 8 nucleotides line up with TRBD1. The V gene's germline CDR1 is SGHKS and CDR2 YYEKEE (reference sequence). There are 14 residues in the CDR3. Losses at the gene ends were 2 bases for V and 8 bases for J; bases not matched to a gene: 3. CDR3 DNA sequence: TGTGCCAGCAGCTTAAACAGGGGGGATTCACCCCTCCACTTT. Translation gives CASSLNRGDSPLHF.

The V gene is TRBV12-3 or TRBV12-4, the J gene TRBJ1-1; 9 positions agree with TRBD1. The CDR3 sequence is 16 residues long. The junction had 10 bases not matched to a gene; V was cut back by 5 bases and J by 3 bases. The CDR3 loop is CASSHRGDRAYTEAFF. In DNA, the CDR3 is TGTGCCAGCAGTCACAGGGGGGACAGGGCGTACACTGAAGCTTTCTTT.

This chain links TRBV12-3 or TRBV12-4 with TRBJ2-2, with 12 positions matching TRBD2. The CDR3 runs 18 residues. V trimming: 6 bases; J trimming: 1 base; junction bases outside the gene matches: 9. CDR3 nucleotides: TGTGCCAGCAGACCCCCTGCGGGACTAGCGGGGAACACCGGGGAGCTGTTTTTT. Its protein is CASRPPAGLAGNTGELFF.

This clonotype was observed at least ten times. This sequence joins TRBV18 and TRBJ2-1, with D uncertain. This CDR3 comprises 13 residues. V lost 3 bases and J lost 6, with 9 bases in between. Germline V gene lookup returns CDR1 KGHSH and CDR2 LQKENI. The chain's CDR3 is CASSPGQFNEQFF. The CDR3 nucleotides are TGTGCCAGCTCACCCGGGCAGTTCAATGAGCAGTTCTTC.

This clonotype occurred a few times. The chain joins TRBV7-2 to TRBJ1-1; D is uncertain. Germline V gene sequence: CDR1 SGHTA, CDR2 FQGNSA. The CDR3 consists of 14 residues. Trimming took off 2 bases at V and 7 bases at J, with 14 bases between the two ends. CDR3 nucleotides: TGTGCCAGCAGCTTAACACAAGGTGATAGTGAAGCTTTCTTT. This sequence encodes CASSLTQGDSEAFF.

This chain joins TRBV5-1 and TRBJ2-3, with D possibly TRBD2 on 7 matching bases. With 3 bases removed from V and 2 bases from J, the gap between germline ends came to 13 bases. CDR3 size: 15 residues. In germline, CDR1 is SGHRS, CDR2 YFSETQ. The CDR3 protein is CASSSSGGLTDTQYF. DNA of the CDR3: TGCGCCAGCAGCTCGTCGGGGGGCCTCACAGATACGCAGTATTTT.

V and J are TRBV6-5 and TRBJ1-1; D is possibly TRBD1 (6 bases). The germline V and J ends were trimmed by 6 bases and 11 bases, with 16 bases remaining between them. The CDR3 spans 12 residues. Germline V lookup: CDR1 MNHEY, CDR2 SVGAGI. Here the CDR3 DNA reads TGTGCCAGCAGCCCAAGGTCGGGGGGCGCTTTCTTT. It codes for CASSPRSGGAFF.

In this sample, this clonotype turned up a few times. The chain employs TRBV3-1 and TRBJ1-2; a possible D gene is TRBD1 (6 bases). This CDR3 has 11 amino acids. Germline CDR1 is LGHDT and CDR2 is YNNKEL (reference sequence). V shed 8 bases and J shed 2 bases, with 6 bases lying between them. The CDR3 sequence is CASGTNYGYTF. CDR3 nucleotides: TGTGCCAGCGGGACAAACTATGGCTACACCTTC.

This chain links TRBV14 with TRBJ2-1; D possibly corresponds to TRBD2 (6 bases). Germline assignment: CDR1 SGHDN and CDR2 FVKESK. V was pared by 2 bases and J by 4 bases, with 12 bases between. CDR3 length equals 15 residues. In nucleotides, the CDR3 is TGTGCCAGCAGCCAAAGGAGGGGTTCATACAATGAGCAGTTCTTC. It codes for CASSQRRGSYNEQFF.

The rearrangement joins TRBV7-6 to TRBJ1-2, with 10 bases aligning to TRBD1. Germline-derived CDR1 and CDR2 are SGHVS and FNYEAQ. The CDR3 consists of 14 residues. V lost 3 bases to trimming and J lost 7 bases; unmatched junction nucleotides: 5. The CDR3 nucleotides read TGTGCCAGCAGCTTGGGGACAGGGGATGGTGGCTACACCTTC. Encoded protein: CASSLGTGDGGYTF.

This chain connects TRBV7-2 to TRBJ2-7; D perhaps matches TRBD2 (6 bases). The CDR3 is 16 residues long. CDR1 is SGHTA and CDR2 is FQGNSA in the germline V gene. Trimming left V 1 base short and J 2 bases short, with 15 bases between. In DNA form, the CDR3 reads TGTGCCAGCAGCTTAGGCGGAGGGACTCGACCCTACGAGCAGTACGTC. Protein product: CASSLGGGTRPYEQYV.

This clonotype was picked up many times. The V call is TRBV5-1, the J call TRBJ2-5; D may correspond to TRBD1 or TRBD2 (5 bases each). The CDR3 is 13 residues long. Trimming left V 3 bases short and J 3 bases short, with 9 bases between. Germline-derived CDR1 and CDR2 are SGHRS and YFSETQ. CDR3 sequence reads: CASSYQGEETQYF. Here the CDR3 DNA reads TGCGCCAGCAGCTACCAGGGAGAAGAGACCCAGTACTTC.

This clonotype was seen only a few times. This chain uses TRBV10-3 with TRBJ2-5; 7 nucleotides align to TRBD1. Germline values: CDR1 ENHRY, CDR2 SYGVKD. V was pared by 6 bases and J by 4 bases, with 8 bases of the junction left unmatched. CDR3 length: 14 amino acids. The DNA of the CDR3 is TGTGCCATCAGGATAACCGGGACAGCAGAGACCCAGTACTTC. Translated, it gives CAIRITGTAETQYF.

The chain couples TRBV9 to TRBJ2-3; D unclear. This CDR3 is 16 amino acids long. Germline lookup yields CDR1 SGDLS and CDR2 YYNGEE. V lost 0 bases to trimming and J lost 1 base, with 12 bases between them. The CDR3 reads CASSVGVGEGTDTQYF. The CDR3 DNA is TGTGCCAGCAGCGTAGGGGTGGGCGAAGGCACAGATACGCAGTATTTT.

The chain uses TRBV29-1 and TRBJ1-2; D not resolved. The CDR3 loop spans 12 amino acids. Germline V gene data show CDR1 as SQVTM and CDR2 as ANQGSEA. Trimming shortened V by 0 bases and J by 6 bases, and 8 bases separated the two germline ends. CDR3 protein: CSVEEGEDGYTF. DNA of the CDR3: TGCAGCGTTGAAGAGGGAGAAGATGGCTACACCTTC.

The genes are TRBV3-1 and TRBJ2-2, with TRBD1 matching 8 bases. Germline CDR1 and CDR2: LGHDT and YNNKEL (reference sequence). This CDR3 contains 13 residues. With 8 bases clipped from V and 4 bases from J, the junction kept 3 bases outside the gene matches. CDR3 in DNA: TGTGCCAGCTTACAGGGGGGCACCGGGGAGCTGTTTTTT. This encodes CASLQGGTGELFF.

This clonotype appeared many times. V usage is TRBV4-1 and J usage is TRBJ2-7; D call uncertain. The germline V and J ends were trimmed by 0 bases and 1 base, with 13 bases remaining between them. This CDR3 is 16 amino acids long. Germline CDR1 reads MGHRA; CDR2 reads YSYEKL. In DNA form, the CDR3 reads TGCGCCAGCAGCCAAGAAGGGTATTTTGGGTCCTACGAGCAGTACTTC. This encodes CASSQEGYFGSYEQYF.

The chain has TRBV3-1 and TRBJ2-5; 7 bases agree with TRBD2. V trimming: 6 bases; J trimming: 7 bases; junction bases outside the gene matches: 14. There are 15 residues in the CDR3. Per the germline V gene, CDR1 is LGHDT and CDR2 is YNNKEL (reference sequence). In nucleotides, the CDR3 is TGTGCCAGCAGTTTGACTAGCCACCCTCCCACGACCCAGTACTTC. This codes for CASSLTSHPPTTQYF.

This clonotype appeared a few times. The V and J genes are TRBV3-1 and TRBJ1-1; TRBD1 might be the D (5 bases). V was cut by 6 bases and J by 5 bases, with 13 bases left in between. The CDR3 consists of 13 residues. Germline assignment: CDR1 LGHDT and CDR2 YNNKEL (reference sequence). CDR3: CASRPGEGTEAFF. The CDR3 DNA follows: TGTGCCAGCAGGCCCGGGGAGGGGACTGAAGCTTTCTTT.

A few counts support this clonotype. The rearrangement joins TRBV4-3 to TRBJ2-7; 8 bases agree with TRBD1. Losses at the gene ends were 0 bases for V and 1 base for J; bases not matched to a gene: 8. This CDR3 has 17 residues. CDR1 is LGHNA, CDR2 YSLEER, per germline. As DNA, the CDR3 is TGCGCCAGCAGCCAAGATTACCCAGGGGGCTTTTCCTACGAGCAGTACTTC. It translates to CASSQDYPGGFSYEQYF.

The chain has TRBV2 and TRBJ2-3, with 16 bases lining up with TRBD2. J gave up 4 bases and V 6 bases, and 10 bases lay outside the gene matches. The germline gives CDR1 SNHLY, CDR2 FYNNEI. The CDR3 consists of 18 residues. CDR3 sequence: CASSLWAGLAGGPDTQYF. CDR3 nucleotide sequence: TGTGCCAGCAGCCTTTGGGCGGGACTAGCGGGGGGGCCAGATACGCAGTATTTT.

This clonotype was seen a handful of times. This rearrangement joins TRBV24-1 to TRBJ2-1; possibly TRBD1 for D (5 bases). CDR1 and CDR2 from the germline V gene are KGHDR and SFDVKD. This CDR3 spans 16 amino acids. V lost 4 bases and J lost 4, with 16 bases in between. This chain's CDR3 is CATSDSVAGMYNEQFF. As DNA, the CDR3 is TGTGCCACCAGTGACTCGGTGGCAGGGATGTACAATGAGCAGTTCTTC.

The genes are TRBV4-3 and TRBJ2-1, with a weak D call TRBD2 (6 bases). CDR1 is LGHNA, CDR2 YSLEER, per germline. The germline V and J ends were trimmed by 1 base and 0 bases, with 13 bases remaining between them. The CDR3 contains 17 residues. The CDR3 reads CASSQGLAGSSYNEQFF. In DNA form, the CDR3 reads TGCGCCAGCAGCCAAGGACTGGCGGGGAGCTCCTACAATGAGCAGTTCTTC.

This clonotype has at least ten counts. This chain connects TRBV28 to TRBJ2-3; 8 positions match TRBD2. There are 12 residues in the CDR3. V was pared by 11 bases and J by 10 bases, with 11 bases of the junction left unmatched. CDR1 MDHEN and CDR2 SYDVKM come from the germline V gene. The CDR3 spells CAATAGGRAQYF. The CDR3 DNA reads TGTGCCGCGACGGCGGGGGGAAGGGCGCAGTATTTT.

This clonotype was detected only a few times. This chain links TRBV7-8 with TRBJ2-5; 13 bases agree with TRBD2. The CDR3 has 17 residues. Germline-derived CDR1 and CDR2 are SGHVS and FQNEAQ. V lost 1 base to trimming and J lost 5 bases; unmatched junction nucleotides: 7. DNA of the CDR3: TGTGCCAGCAGCTTAGGGTTGACTAGCGGGGGGAGGGAGACCCAGTACTTC. Amino acid sequence: CASSLGLTSGGRETQYF.

The chain employs TRBV10-3 and TRBJ2-3, with 7 bases matching TRBD1. The CDR3 has 17 amino acids. Trimming cost V 4 bases and J 2 bases; bases outside gene matches: 12. Per the germline V gene, CDR1 is ENHRY and CDR2 is SYGVKD. This CDR3 is CAISGRAGGLYTDTQYF. The CDR3 DNA sequence: TGTGCCATCAGTGGAAGGGCAGGGGGTCTCTACACAGATACGCAGTATTTT.

The chain carries TRBV20-1 and TRBJ2-7, with TRBD2 matching over 8 bases. V was pared by 2 bases and J by 3 bases, with 3 bases of the junction left unmatched. The CDR3 spans 13 residues. CDR1 and CDR2 (germline): DFQATT, SNEGSKA (reference sequence). For the CDR3, the DNA is TGCAGTGCTAGACCGGGACTAGACTACGAGCAGTACGTC. Translated, it gives CSARPGLDYEQYV.